A single sample is the source of the 31 T cell receptor beta chains below, sequenced in a study of OX40 agonist ivuxolimab in advanced cancers. Profiled with immunoSEQ multiplex PCR; TCRdb holds only in-frame clones, not every one. This table has about 23,000 clones, 60% to 85% appearing once. Sequenced material: CD4+ or CD8+ T cells sorted from blood, taken in a trial of the OX40 agonist ivuxolimab. The receptors derive from an adult with an advanced solid tumor such as melanoma, head and neck, liver or kidney cancer.

The rearrangement joins TRBV30 to TRBJ2-7; the match to TRBD1 covers 8 bases. V trimming: 1 base; J trimming: 3 bases; junction bases outside the gene matches: 5. The germline gives CDR1 GTSNPN, CDR2 SVGIG (reference sequence). The CDR3 covers 14 residues. CDR3 DNA sequence: TGTGCCTGGAGTGGGACAGGGTATTACTACGAGCAGTACTTC. Its protein product is CAWSGTGYYYEQYF.

In this sample, this clone turned up a few times. The V and J genes are TRBV2 and TRBJ2-7; no reliable D call. V lost 3 bases and J lost 2, with 11 bases in between. CDR3 length equals 14 residues. Germline CDR1 and CDR2: SNHLY and FYNNEI. For the CDR3, the DNA is TGTGCCAGCAGTGATTGGTCTGAGACCTACGAGCAGTACTTC. Amino acids: CASSDWSETYEQYF.

The chain uses TRBV2 and TRBJ2-4, with no clear D. Germline CDR1 SNHLY, CDR2 FYNNEI. V was shortened by 2 bases and J by 0 bases, with 8 bases between the two germline ends. This CDR3 region has 15 residues. CDR3 coding DNA: TGTGCCAGCAGTGAAAATCTCTTAGCCAAAAACATTCAGTACTTC. This translates into CASSENLLAKNIQYF.

The rearrangement joins TRBV7-3 to TRBJ1-2; the match to TRBD1 covers 8 bases. Germline V gives CDR1 SGHTA, CDR2 FQGTGA. V was clipped by 4 bases and J by 6 bases; unmatched bases: 10. The CDR3 spans 15 residues. In nucleotides, the CDR3 is TGTGCCAGCAGCTCAACGGACAGGGCGAGGGATGGCTACACCTTC. Translated, it gives CASSSTDRARDGYTF.

The chain combines TRBV6-5 with TRBJ2-7, with D uncertain. Trimming left V 7 bases short and J 2 bases short, with 12 bases between. The CDR3 loop spans 13 amino acids. Looked up from germline, CDR1 is MNHEY and CDR2 is SVGAGI. The CDR3 is CASTHPSTYEQYF. The CDR3 DNA is TGTGCCAGCACCCACCCCTCCACCTACGAGCAGTACTTC.

This clone is medium-sized in the sample. This sequence joins TRBV6-5 and TRBJ1-5; 10 nucleotides match TRBD1. The trim removed 4 bases at V and 6 bases at J, leaving 3 bases unmatched. CDR3 length: 14 amino acids. The germline gives CDR1 MNHEY, CDR2 SVGAGI. The CDR3 DNA reads TGTGCCAGCAGTTGGGGACAGGGGTTTCAGCCCCAGCATTTT. This codes for CASSWGQGFQPQHF.

The gene calls are TRBV5-1 and TRBJ2-1, with 9 bases aligning to TRBD2. With V trimmed by 3 bases and J by 7 bases, 5 bases remained unmatched. The CDR3 has 14 amino acids. The V gene's germline CDR1 is SGHRS and CDR2 YFSETQ. CDR3 protein: CASSSLAGSNEQFF. CDR3 sequence (DNA): TGCGCCAGCAGCTCGCTAGCGGGATCTAATGAGCAGTTCTTC.

The genes are TRBV4-1 and TRBJ1-2, with a weak D call TRBD1 (5 bases). This CDR3 has 17 amino acids. The germline V gene encodes CDR1 MGHRA and CDR2 YSYEKL. Trimming left V 1 base short and J 3 bases short, with 18 bases between. The CDR3 loop reads CASSQVPMSGTDYGYTF. CDR3 nucleotide sequence: TGCGCCAGCAGCCAAGTCCCCATGTCTGGGACGGACTATGGCTACACCTTC.

The V call is TRBV29-1, the J call TRBJ1-1; the match to TRBD1 covers 8 bases. The CDR3 has 14 residues. V gave up 3 bases and J gave up 9 bases; unmatched junction bases: 12. The germline V gene encodes CDR1 SQVTM and CDR2 ANQGSEA. This CDR3 is CSVELTGDRGQAFF. In DNA, the CDR3 is TGCAGCGTTGAGCTGACAGGGGACCGCGGCCAAGCTTTCTTT. The variable domain in full, with the rest retrieved from reference TRBV29-1 and TRBJ1-1, is SAVISQKPSRDICQRGTSLTIQCQVDSQVTMMFWYRQQPGQSLTLIATANQGSEATYESGFVIDKFPISRPNLTFSTLTVSNMSPEDSSIYLCSVELTGDRGQAFFGQGTRLTVV.

The V and J genes are TRBV4-2 and TRBJ1-2; D is uncertain. The CDR3 contains 11 residues. Trimming cost V 0 bases and J 8 bases, with 4 bases left between them. Germline V gives CDR1 LGHNA, CDR2 YNFKEQ. The CDR3 here is CASSQEWGYTF. Written as DNA, the CDR3 is TGTGCCAGCAGCCAAGAGTGGGGCTACACCTTC.

This clone was detected only once. The chain recombines TRBV20-1 with TRBJ1-1, with D maybe TRBD1 (6 bases). The CDR3 extends over 11 amino acids. The germline CDR1 and CDR2 sequences are DFQATT and SNEGSKA (reference sequence). The V end was cut by 2 bases, the J end by 7 bases, with 8 bases between. Here the CDR3 reads CSARRQVEAFF. The CDR3 DNA reads TGCAGTGCTAGAAGACAGGTTGAAGCTTTCTTT.

The chain carries TRBV4-1 and TRBJ2-5; TRBD2 agrees at 10 bases. The V and J ends lost 2 bases and 4 bases, in that order; junction bases with no gene match: 10. The CDR3 has 17 residues. Germline lookup yields CDR1 MGHRA and CDR2 YSYEKL. CDR3 in DNA: TGCGCCAGCAGCCAACAACCTTCGGGACTAGCGCTAGAGACCCAGTACTTC. Translated, it gives CASSQQPSGLALETQYF.

This chain connects TRBV2 to TRBJ1-1; perhaps TRBD1 as D (5 bases). The length of the CDR3 is 15 residues. Per the germline V gene, CDR1 is SNHLY and CDR2 is FYNNEI. V dropped 2 bases and J dropped 4 bases, with 14 bases sitting between them. CDR3 residues: CASSEWAGRGTEAFF. As DNA, the CDR3 is TGTGCCAGCAGTGAATGGGCAGGGCGAGGCACTGAAGCTTTCTTT.

The chain recombines TRBV11-2 with TRBJ1-1, with a possible D match to TRBD1 (5 bases). Germline CDR1 reads SGHAT; CDR2 reads FQNNGV. The CDR3 consists of 14 residues. The germline V and J ends were trimmed by 3 bases and 3 bases, with 11 bases remaining between them. DNA for the CDR3: TGTGCCAGCAGCTTCGAGGGGAGGCACACTGAAGCTTTCTTT. This encodes CASSFEGRHTEAFF.

The V call is TRBV4-2, the J call TRBJ1-6; D unresolved. The CDR3 runs to 15 residues. Trimming removed 0 bases from V and 13 bases from J, with 16 bases in between. Per the germline V gene, CDR1 is LGHNA and CDR2 is YNFKEQ. The CDR3: CASSQDRGRASPLHF. CDR3 sequence (DNA): TGTGCCAGCAGCCAAGATCGAGGGAGGGCAAGTCCCCTCCACTTT.

The rearrangement joins TRBV11-2 to TRBJ1-6; 8 bases are a match to TRBD1. Germline CDR1 and CDR2: SGHAT and FQNNGV. The CDR3 is 14 amino acids. The V and J ends lost 5 bases and 9 bases, in that order; junction bases with no gene match: 6. The CDR3 reads CASSRQGTGSPLHF. CDR3 sequence (DNA): TGTGCCAGCAGCCGACAGGGGACGGGTTCACCCCTCCACTTT. Using reference TRBV11-2 and TRBJ1-6 for the parts outside the CDR3, the full variable domain is EAGVAQSPRYKIIEKRQSVAFWCNPISGHATLYWYQQILGQGPKLLIQFQNNGVVDDSQLPKDRFSAERLKGVDSTLKIQPAKLEDSAVYLCASSRQGTGSPLHFGNGTRLTVT.

The V and J genes are TRBV15 and TRBJ2-7, with 7 nucleotides matching TRBD1. In germline, CDR1 is LNHNV, CDR2 YYDKDF (reference sequence). The V segment lost 4 bases and the J segment 10 bases; nucleotides outside the gene matches: 10. The CDR3 runs 13 residues. The CDR3 DNA reads TGTGCCACCAGCACAGGGGGAGCAGGAAAACAGTACTTC. Translated: CATSTGGAGKQYF.

This clone was observed once. The CDR3 region has the DNA TGTGCCAGCAGCTCCTACCAGGGTAACTATGGCTACACCTTC. It specifies CASSSYQGNYGYTF. The chain joins TRBV7-2 to TRBJ1-2, with D perhaps matching TRBD1 (5 bases). The CDR3 has 14 residues. Looked up from germline, CDR1 is SGHTA and CDR2 is FQGNSA. The ends were cut back, 4 bases at V and 1 base at J, with 10 bases in the middle. Complete variable domain (other parts from reference TRBV7-2 and TRBJ1-2): GAGVSQSPSNKVTEKGKDVELRCDPISGHTALYWYRQSLGQGLEFLIYFQGNSAPDKSGLPSDRFSAERTGGSVSTLTIQRTQQEDSAVYLCASSSYQGNYGYTFGSGTRLTVV.

V and J are TRBV6-5 and TRBJ2-1; TRBD2 is a possible D gene (5 bases). Germline values: CDR1 MNHEY, CDR2 SVGAGI. V lost 5 bases and J lost 0, with 11 bases in between. The CDR3 totals 15 residues. CDR3 residues: CASSRTSRSYNEQFF. The CDR3 DNA follows: TGTGCCAGCAGTCGGACTTCCCGCTCCTACAATGAGCAGTTCTTC.

V is TRBV2 and J is TRBJ2-7, with TRBD1 matching 8 bases. Germline V gene data show CDR1 as SNHLY and CDR2 as FYNNEI. With 6 bases clipped from V and 3 bases from J, the junction kept 7 bases outside the gene matches. The CDR3 totals 14 residues. CDR3 protein: CASSPGQEIYEQYF. CDR3 DNA sequence: TGTGCCAGCAGCCCGGGACAGGAGATCTACGAGCAGTACTTC.

The genes are TRBV10-3 and TRBJ1-2; 9 positions agree with TRBD1. The CDR3 loop spans 16 amino acids. The junction had 10 bases not matched to a gene; V was cut back by 4 bases and J by 4 bases. CDR1 is ENHRY, CDR2 SYGVKD, per germline. CDR3 nucleotides: TGTGCCATCAGTGGTGGACAGGGGTCGGGGGGCTATGGCTACACCTTC. It encodes CAISGGQGSGGYGYTF.

The gene calls are TRBV7-9 and TRBJ2-3; possibly TRBD2 for D (6 bases). This CDR3 is built from 13 residues. V gave up 7 bases and J gave up 4 bases, with 12 bases separating them. Germline V gene sequence: CDR1 SEHNR, CDR2 FQNEAQ (reference sequence). CDR3 coding DNA: TGTGCCAGCACGGGGGAGCAGGCAGATACGCAGTATTTT. Translated, it gives CASTGEQADTQYF.

This clone was seen a handful of times. The rearrangement uses TRBV5-4 and TRBJ2-2, with TRBD2 matching 12 bases. With V trimmed by 0 bases and J by 4 bases, 1 base remained unmatched. The CDR3 loop spans 16 amino acids. From germline, CDR1 is SGHNT and CDR2 YYREEE (reference sequence). The CDR3 region has the DNA TGTGCCAGCAGCTTGGGACTAGCGGGAGCCACCGGGGAGCTGTTTTTT. Translated: CASSLGLAGATGELFF.

This clone has only a few counts. J is TRBJ1-5 and V is TRBV2, with 10 bases that match TRBD1. V trimming: 6 bases; J trimming: 3 bases; junction bases outside the gene matches: 8. CDR1 and CDR2 from the germline V gene are SNHLY and FYNNEI. The CDR3 loop spans 16 amino acids. DNA for the CDR3: TGTGCCAGCAGGGACCGGACAGGGGGAATCAATCAGCCCCAGCATTTT. The encoded protein is CASRDRTGGINQPQHF.

The rearrangement uses TRBV14 and TRBJ2-7; D gene ambiguous. This CDR3 has 14 amino acids. CDR1 is SGHDN, CDR2 FVKESK, per germline. V gave up 1 base and J gave up 2 bases, with 9 bases separating them. The CDR3 spells CASSQGRLAYEQYF. The DNA of the CDR3 is TGTGCCAGCAGCCAAGGCCGACTCGCCTACGAGCAGTACTTC.

This chain connects TRBV7-6 to TRBJ2-7; no reliable D call. V was cut by 1 base and J by 3 bases, with 7 bases left in between. CDR3 length: 13 amino acids. The germline gives CDR1 SGHVS, CDR2 FNYEAQ. The CDR3 here is CASSLEAHYEQYF. CDR3 nucleotide sequence: TGTGCCAGCAGCTTAGAGGCACACTACGAGCAGTACTTC.

The chain is built from TRBV2 and TRBJ2-3; 7 positions agree with TRBD2. The CDR3 has 15 residues. CDR1 is SNHLY and CDR2 is FYNNEI in the germline V gene. After removal of 6 bases from V and 8 bases from J, the junction contained 14 bases not matched to a gene. CDR3 residues: CASRPQSGIFGTQYF. In DNA form, the CDR3 reads TGTGCCAGCAGGCCCCAAAGCGGGATTTTTGGTACGCAGTATTTT.

To note about this clone: The sample holds other DNA sequences that translate to the same CDR3. The rearrangement links TRBV7-2 to TRBJ1-1; 7 bases fit TRBD1. Germline V gives CDR1 SGHTA, CDR2 FQGNSA. The V and J ends lost 5 bases and 3 bases, in that order; junction bases with no gene match: 3. This CDR3 has 13 amino acids. This CDR3 is CASSLTGDTEAFF. The DNA of the CDR3 is TGTGCCAGCAGCCTAACAGGGGACACTGAAGCTTTCTTT.

The V call is TRBV28, the J call TRBJ1-2; possibly TRBD1 for D (5 bases). V lost 6 bases to trimming and J lost 4 bases, with 12 bases between them. The CDR3 is 13 residues long. Germline CDR1 is MDHEN and CDR2 is SYDVKM. The CDR3 nucleotides read TGTGCCAGCAGCGAAGGGGCCGTCTATGGCTACACCTTC. The encoded protein is CASSEGAVYGYTF.

This chain uses TRBV6-1 with TRBJ2-3; D gene unclear. The CDR3 has 11 residues. CDR1 and CDR2 (germline): MNHNS, SASEGT. The V and J ends lost 4 bases and 5 bases respectively, with 4 bases between them. CDR3 sequence: CASSARDTQYF. The DNA for the CDR3 is TGTGCCAGCAGTGCGCGAGATACGCAGTATTTT.

The rearrangement links TRBV7-9 to TRBJ1-4; D is possibly TRBD1 (5 bases). The CDR3 contains 15 residues. The germline V gene encodes CDR1 SEHNR and CDR2 FQNEAQ (reference sequence). V dropped 1 base and J dropped 4 bases, with 10 bases sitting between them. This chain's CDR3 is CASSLGQGLNEKLFF. In DNA, the CDR3 is TGTGCCAGCAGCTTAGGGCAGGGCCTTAATGAAAAACTGTTTTTT.